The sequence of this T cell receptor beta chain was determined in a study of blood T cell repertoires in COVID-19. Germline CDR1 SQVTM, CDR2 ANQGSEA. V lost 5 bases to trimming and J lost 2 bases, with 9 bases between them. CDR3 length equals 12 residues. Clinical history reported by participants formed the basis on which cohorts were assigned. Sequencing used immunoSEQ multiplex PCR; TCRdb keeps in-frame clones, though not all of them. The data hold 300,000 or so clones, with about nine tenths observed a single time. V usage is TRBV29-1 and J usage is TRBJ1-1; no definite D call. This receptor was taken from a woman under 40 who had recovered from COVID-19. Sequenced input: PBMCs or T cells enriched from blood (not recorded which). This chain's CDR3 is CSVHVTNTEAFF. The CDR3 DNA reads TGCAGCGTTCACGTGACTAACACTGAAGCTTTCTTT. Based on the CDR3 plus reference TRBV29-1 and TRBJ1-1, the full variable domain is SAVISQKPSRDICQRGTSLTIQCQVDSQVTMMFWYRQQPGQSLTLIATANQGSEATYESGFVIDKFPISRPNLTFSTLTVSNMSPEDSSIYLCSVHVTNTEAFFGQGTRLTVV.